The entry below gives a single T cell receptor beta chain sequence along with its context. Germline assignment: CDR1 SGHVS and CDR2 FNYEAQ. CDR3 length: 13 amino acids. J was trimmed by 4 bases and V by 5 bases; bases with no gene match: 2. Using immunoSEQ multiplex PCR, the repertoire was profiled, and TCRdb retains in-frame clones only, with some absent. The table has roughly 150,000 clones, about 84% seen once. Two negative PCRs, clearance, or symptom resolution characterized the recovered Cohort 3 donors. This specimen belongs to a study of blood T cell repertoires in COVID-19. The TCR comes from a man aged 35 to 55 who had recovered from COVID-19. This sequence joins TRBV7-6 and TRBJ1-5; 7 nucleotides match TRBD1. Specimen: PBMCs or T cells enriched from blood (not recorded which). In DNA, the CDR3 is TGTGCCAGCAGCCAGACAGGGAATCAGCCCCAGCATTTT. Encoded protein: CASSQTGNQPQHF.